Listed here are 32 T cell receptor beta chains from one sample, sequenced in a study of T cell responses to AZD1222 COVID-19 vaccine. Using immunoSEQ multiplex PCR, the repertoire was profiled, and TCRdb retains in-frame clones only, with some absent. There are just over 150,000 clones in the sample; 85% to 90% occur only once, and roughly 9.1% lies in the top ten. Source: peripheral blood, taken 28 days after the second AZD1222 dose. The receptors stem from an adult who received the AZD1222 COVID-19 vaccine.

V usage is TRBV7-3 and J usage is TRBJ2-2, with D tentatively TRBD2 (6 bases). The V and J ends lost 7 bases and 8 bases respectively, with 14 bases between them. The CDR3 covers 13 residues. The germline CDR1 and CDR2 sequences are SGHTA and FQGTGA. Here the CDR3 DNA reads TGTGCCAGCACCACCGGAGGGAGAGGGGAGCTGTTTTTT. Translated: CASTTGGRGELFF.

The chain couples TRBV4-2 to TRBJ1-2; D may be TRBD1 (6 bases). CDR1 and CDR2 (germline): LGHNA, YNFKEQ. The CDR3 loop spans 17 amino acids. Trimming removed 0 bases from V and 5 bases from J, with 19 bases in between. CDR3: CASSQDSSQGPRYGYTF. The CDR3 DNA reads as TGTGCCAGCAGCCAAGACTCATCACAGGGTCCTAGGTATGGCTACACCTTC.

This clone showed up just a few times. Other DNA sequences in this sample translate to the same CDR3. V and J are TRBV7-3 and TRBJ2-3; 10 nucleotides match TRBD2. The germline CDR1 and CDR2 sequences are SGHTA and FQGTGA. The CDR3 length is 15 residues. The J segment lost 4 bases and the V segment lost 5 bases, leaving 6 bases of the junction unmatched. CDR3 sequence reads: CASSPLAGGADTQYF. CDR3 nucleotides: TGTGCCAGCAGCCCCTTAGCGGGAGGAGCAGATACGCAGTATTTT.

This clone was found once. The rearrangement joins TRBV5-1 to TRBJ2-2, with D tentatively TRBD2 (5 bases). The CDR3 is 15 amino acids. Germline V gives CDR1 SGHRS, CDR2 YFSETQ. Trimming removed 0 bases at V and 1 base at J, with 7 bases between. CDR3 protein: CASSLDRGNTGELFF. In DNA form, the CDR3 reads TGCGCCAGCAGCTTGGATCGGGGGAACACCGGGGAGCTGTTTTTT.

The gene calls are TRBV2 and TRBJ2-3; 9 nucleotides match TRBD1. Germline V gene sequence: CDR1 SNHLY, CDR2 FYNNEI. This CDR3 is built from 15 residues. V dropped 6 bases and J dropped 1; count of bases not matched to a gene: 5. CDR3 region: CASSPRTGGTDTQYF. DNA for the CDR3: TGTGCCAGCAGCCCCCGGACAGGGGGCACAGATACGCAGTATTTT.

This clone occurred a few times. The CDR3 DNA reads TGTGCCAGCAGCACCCTAACCAGCTCCGGGGAGCTGTTTTTT. It specifies CASSTLTSSGELFF. This sequence joins TRBV11-2 and TRBJ2-2; D uncertain. This CDR3 has 14 amino acids. V lost 5 bases and J 6 bases, leaving 13 bases between the germline ends. In germline, CDR1 is SGHAT, CDR2 FQNNGV.

The chain has TRBV18 and TRBJ2-1, with TRBD1 matching 8 bases. V lost 6 bases and J lost 3; bases outside the gene matches: 7. The germline gives CDR1 KGHSH, CDR2 LQKENI. The CDR3 spans 15 residues. The CDR3 coding sequence is TGTGCCAGCTCCGTCCTTACAGGGGGCTACAATGAGCAGTTCTTC. It encodes CASSVLTGGYNEQFF.

V gene TRBV4-3 combines with J gene TRBJ2-1; D is perhaps TRBD1 (7 bases). Germline V CDR1 and CDR2: LGHNA, YSLEER. V lost 0 bases and J 9 bases, leaving 18 bases between the germline ends. The CDR3 is 16 residues long. CDR3 sequence reads: CASSQDWRQGGGEQFF. The CDR3 coding sequence is TGCGCCAGCAGCCAAGATTGGAGACAGGGAGGAGGTGAGCAGTTCTTC.

This chain uses TRBV6-2 or TRBV6-3 with TRBJ1-1; a possible D gene is TRBD1 (6 bases). With 2 bases removed from V and 4 bases from J, the gap between germline ends came to 8 bases. There are 13 residues in the CDR3. Germline assignment: CDR1 MNHEY and CDR2 SVGEGT. CDR3: CASSYTTGTEAFF. The CDR3 DNA reads as TGTGCCAGCAGTTACACGACAGGCACTGAAGCTTTCTTT.

The gene calls are TRBV4-1 and TRBJ1-2; D gene uncertain. The V and J ends lost 3 bases and 8 bases respectively, with 7 bases between them. The germline gives CDR1 MGHRA, CDR2 YSYEKL. CDR3 length: 11 residues. This CDR3 reads CASSHPGGYTF. The CDR3 coding sequence is TGCGCCAGCAGCCACCCGGGGGGCTACACCTTC.

The J gene is TRBJ2-3, the V gene TRBV9; 9 bases match TRBD2. V lost 0 bases, J lost 4 bases, and 9 bases stayed unmatched. Germline loops: CDR1 SGDLS, CDR2 YYNGEE. The CDR3 length is 17 residues. The CDR3 DNA reads TGTGCCAGCAGCGTAGCGGCTAGCGGGGCTAAAGCAGATACGCAGTATTTT. Protein sequence: CASSVAASGAKADTQYF.

V gene TRBV12-3 or TRBV12-4 combines with J gene TRBJ1-1; no clear D gene. The CDR3 has 12 amino acids. CDR3 DNA sequence: TGTGCATTGGGTTCGGTGGGCACTGAAGCTTTCTTT. Translating gives CALGSVGTEAFF.

This rearrangement joins TRBV7-9 to TRBJ2-3; 10 bases line up with TRBD2. J was trimmed by 5 bases and V by 1 base; bases with no gene match: 3. Germline loops: CDR1 SEHNR, CDR2 FQNEAQ (reference sequence). The CDR3 totals 15 residues. DNA for the CDR3: TGTGCCAGCAGCTTAGATAGACTAGCGGGAGATACGCAGTATTTT. It yields the protein CASSLDRLAGDTQYF.

The chain combines TRBV27 with TRBJ1-3; no reliable D call. V gave up 8 bases and J gave up 1 base, with 18 bases separating them. Germline lookup yields CDR1 MNHEY and CDR2 SMNVEV (reference sequence). The CDR3 runs 16 residues. The CDR3 sequence: CASVGVLRKSGNTIYF. The CDR3 nucleotides read TGTGCCAGCGTTGGGGTGTTGCGAAAATCTGGAAACACCATATATTTT.

The chain combines TRBV3-1 (or the pseudogene TRBV3-2) with TRBJ2-5; D may be TRBD1 (6 bases). The V end lost 4 bases, the J end lost 5 bases, and 20 bases lay between the germline ends. This CDR3 spans 16 amino acids. Germline loops: CDR1 LGHDT, CDR2 YNNKEL (reference sequence). In DNA form, the CDR3 reads TGTGCCAGCAGCCCCAAGGGACATACGGGGTTGGAGACCCAGTACTTC. Its protein is CASSPKGHTGLETQYF.

The rearrangement links TRBV28 to TRBJ1-1; 9 bases are shared with TRBD1. CDR1 is MDHEN, CDR2 SYDVKM, per germline. Losses at the gene ends were 8 bases for V and 0 bases for J; bases not matched to a gene: 4. The CDR3 is made up of 14 amino acids. CDR3 in DNA: TGTGCCAGCGAACAGGGGGCCCTGAACACTGAAGCTTTCTTT. Its protein product is CASEQGALNTEAFF.

A word on this clone: The sample has other DNA sequences that encode this CDR3 too. J is TRBJ2-1 and V is TRBV5-6; D gene ambiguous. Germline-derived CDR1 and CDR2 are SGHDT and YYEEEE. Trimming cost V 0 bases and J 0 bases, with 10 bases left between them. The CDR3 sequence is 16 residues long. The CDR3 loop reads CASSLGSGSSYNEQFF. The CDR3 DNA reads TGTGCCAGCAGCTTGGGATCGGGTAGCTCCTACAATGAGCAGTTCTTC.

This chain uses TRBV5-1 with TRBJ1-2, with D possibly TRBD1 on 5 matching bases. Germline CDR1 and CDR2: SGHRS and YFSETQ. V shed 4 bases and J shed 10 bases, with 14 bases lying between them. The CDR3 length is 12 residues. CDR3 region: CASSREGLDYTF. CDR3 DNA sequence: TGCGCCAGCAGCCGAGAGGGGCTTGACTACACCTTC.

This chain links TRBV6-5 with TRBJ1-1, with D uncertain. Per germline, CDR1 MNHEY and CDR2 SVGAGI. The length of the CDR3 is 13 residues. The ends were cut back, 2 bases at V and 0 bases at J, with 4 bases in the middle. The CDR3, as DNA: TGTGCCAGCAGTTACGAGTTGAACACTGAAGCTTTCTTT. Translation gives CASSYELNTEAFF.

CDR3 in amino acids: CASSLQNQGVGQPQHF. The DNA for the CDR3 is TGTGCCAGCAGTTTACAAAATCAGGGTGTGGGTCAGCCCCAGCATTTT. V usage is TRBV28 and J usage is TRBJ1-5, with D possibly TRBD1 on 5 matching bases. There are 16 residues in the CDR3. The germline V gene encodes CDR1 MDHEN and CDR2 SYDVKM. V shed 2 bases and J shed 6 bases, with 17 bases lying between them.

This chain uses TRBV6-6 with TRBJ1-3; D remains unclear. V was cut by 5 bases and J by 0 bases, with 14 bases left in between. This CDR3 is built from 16 residues. Germline V CDR1 and CDR2: MNHNY, SVGAGI (reference sequence). In nucleotides, the CDR3 is TGTGCCAGCAGTGTCGGAGGGCAACTCTCTGGAAACACCATATATTTT. It encodes CASSVGGQLSGNTIYF.

The chain carries TRBV6-2 or TRBV6-3 and TRBJ1-5; 8 bases map to TRBD1. This CDR3 comprises 18 residues. CDR1 and CDR2 (germline): MNHEY, SVGEGT. V dropped 4 bases and J dropped 0; count of bases not matched to a gene: 11. This CDR3 is CASSSTGGQALSNQPQHF. The DNA for the CDR3 is TGTGCCAGCAGTTCTACAGGGGGACAAGCCCTTAGCAATCAGCCCCAGCATTTT.

The rearrangement links TRBV18 to TRBJ2-1; D perhaps matches TRBD1 (6 bases). Germline V gives CDR1 KGHSH, CDR2 LQKENI. The CDR3 length is 14 residues. Trimming pared 2 bases from V and 8 bases from J, leaving 13 bases between. The CDR3: CASSPDQGTHEQFF. The CDR3 coding sequence is TGTGCCAGCTCACCAGACCAGGGGACCCATGAGCAGTTCTTC. Full variable domain (outside the CDR3, taken from reference TRBV18 and TRBJ2-1): NAGVMQNPRHLVRRRGQEARLRCSPMKGHSHVYWYRQLPEEGLKFMVYLQKENIIDESGMPKERFSAEFPKEGPSILRIQQVVRGDSAAYFCASSPDQGTHEQFFGPGTRLTVL.

This chain uses TRBV28 with TRBJ1-2, with D maybe TRBD1 (5 bases). The germline CDR1 and CDR2 sequences are MDHEN and SYDVKM. This CDR3 is built from 18 residues. Trimming pared 7 bases from V and 3 bases from J, leaving 27 bases between. The CDR3 region has the DNA TGTGCCAGCACCTCGGGGGTTCGGGCTGAGGGGAGATACTATGGCTACACCTTC. This translates into CASTSGVRAEGRYYGYTF.

The chain combines TRBV12-5 with TRBJ1-2; 7 positions agree with TRBD1. Germline CDR1 LGHNT, CDR2 FRNRAP. Trimming took 11 bases from V and 2 from J; bases not matched to a gene: 5. The CDR3 is 12 residues long. DNA for the CDR3: TGTGCTTCCTCACAGGGGAACTATGGCTACACCTTC. Its translation is CASSQGNYGYTF.

The rearrangement uses TRBV19 and TRBJ1-5, with a weak D call TRBD1 (6 bases). This CDR3 is 13 amino acids long. V was shortened by 4 bases and J by 7 bases, with 11 bases between the two germline ends. Germline V gene data show CDR1 as LNHDA and CDR2 as SQIVND (reference sequence). CDR3 residues: CASSKSGGQPQHF. The CDR3 DNA reads as TGTGCCAGTAGTAAATCGGGGGGCCAGCCCCAGCATTTT.

The J gene is TRBJ1-2, the V gene TRBV7-2; TRBD1 aligns across 7 bases. The CDR3 contains 14 residues. Germline values: CDR1 SGHTA, CDR2 FQGNSA. V was pared by 7 bases and J by 7 bases, with 12 bases of the junction left unmatched. DNA of the CDR3: TGTGCCAGCATGCTTGGACAGGCCTCCTTTGGCTACACCTTC. Translation: CASMLGQASFGYTF.

This chain joins TRBV4-1 and TRBJ1-2, with D hard to call. V gave up 2 bases and J gave up 1 base, with 5 bases separating them. The CDR3 length is 13 residues. In germline, CDR1 is MGHRA, CDR2 YSYEKL. The CDR3 nucleotides are TGCGCCAGCAGCCAAACTCTTAACTATGGCTACACCTTC. Residues: CASSQTLNYGYTF.

The chain is built from TRBV7-9 and TRBJ2-1, with TRBD2 matching over 13 bases. The CDR3 is 16 amino acids. V gave up 1 base and J gave up 10 bases; unmatched junction bases: 7. The V gene's germline CDR1 is SEHNR and CDR2 FQNEAQ (reference sequence). The CDR3 DNA reads TGTGCCAGCAGCTTAGGGACTAGCGGGAGTCGGGAGGAGCAGTTCTTC. This sequence encodes CASSLGTSGSREEQFF.

The V gene is TRBV6-5, the J gene TRBJ2-7; weak D call: TRBD2 (6 bases). The CDR3 is 13 residues long. V gave up 7 bases and J gave up 9 bases, with 19 bases separating them. Germline CDR1 and CDR2: MNHEY and SVGAGI. The CDR3 DNA reads TGTGCCAGCACCGCCTTAGGCCCCGGGGGGCAGTACTTC. This translates into CASTALGPGGQYF.

The chain joins TRBV28 to TRBJ2-1; D might be TRBD1 or TRBD2, each matching 5 bases. V dropped 1 base and J dropped 6 bases, with 10 bases sitting between them. Germline lookup yields CDR1 MDHEN and CDR2 SYDVKM. CDR3 size: 14 residues. CDR3 sequence (DNA): TGTGCCAGCAGTTTATTTAAGGGGACCAATGAGCAGTTCTTC. It is translated as CASSLFKGTNEQFF.

The rearrangement joins TRBV18 to TRBJ1-2; D might be TRBD1 (5 bases). Germline values: CDR1 KGHSH, CDR2 LQKENI. Deletions cut 0 bases from V and 4 bases from J, with 9 bases between. CDR3 length: 14 residues. The CDR3 region has the DNA TGTGCCAGCTCACCACCGGTTACAGGCTATGGCTACACCTTC. Amino acid sequence: CASSPPVTGYGYTF.